This is a list of T cell receptor beta chains from one sample in a study of cytomegalovirus exposure and HLA in healthy donors. Clones were read by immunoSEQ multiplex PCR, and TCRdb kept only the in-frame ones, dropping some. The sample has some 150,000 clones, 79% seen once; the top ten hold roughly 2%. Sequenced material: PBMCs. These receptors all stem from a man aged 40-49 years in good health and CMV-seronegative. The CDR3 runs from the conserved cysteine through the conserved F or W. The D gene is left open where the match is weak. Rows give clone size only sometimes, using once, few, many, or a class for an expanded clone.

d_call	v_call	j_call	clone_size	cdr3_nt	cdr3_aa
NA	TRBV5-4	TRBJ2-7	NA	TGTGCCAGCGGGAATGTGGGGCGCGGCTACGAGCAGTACTTC	CASGNVGRGYEQYF
TRBD1	TRBV6-5	TRBJ1-5	NA	TGTGCCAGCAGGCCCGCAGGGGGGAGCAATCAGCCCCAGCATTTT	CASRPAGGSNQPQHF
TRBD2	TRBV7-8	TRBJ2-3	NA	TGTGCCAGCAGCTTAGAGCCTCAGACTATAGCGGGATTGGGCACAGATACGCAGTATTTT	CASSLEPQTIAGLGTDTQYF
TRBD2	TRBV19	TRBJ2-7	NA	TGTGCCAGTAGTATAAAGACCGGGACTAGCGGGAGAGGCGAGCAGTACTTC	CASSIKTGTSGRGEQYF
TRBD1	TRBV5-1	TRBJ2-5	NA	TGCGCCAGCAGCTTCGGGACAGAAGAGACCCAGTACTTC	CASSFGTEETQYF
NA	TRBV15	TRBJ1-1	NA	TGTGCCACCAGCAGAGTTGGAAAGGGAGACACTGAAGCTTTCTTT	CATSRVGKGDTEAFF
NA	TRBV5-1	TRBJ2-1	NA	TGCGCCAGCACCATCGCAGGGGCGCAGGGGAATGAGCAGTTCTTC	CASTIAGAQGNEQFF
NA	TRBV7-6	TRBJ2-3	NA	TGTGCCAGCAGCTTTAAAGCGGACACAGATACGCAGTATTTT	CASSFKADTDTQYF
NA	TRBV30	TRBJ1-5	NA	TGTGCCTGGAGTGTACGGGGTCAGCCCCAGCATTTT	CAWSVRGQPQHF
NA	TRBV30	TRBJ1-5	NA	TGTGCCTGGAGTGTATTGGCGGGTCAGCCCCAGCATTTT	CAWSVLAGQPQHF
TRBD1	TRBV19	TRBJ1-5	NA	TGTGCCAGTAGTATTTTTTTTGGGACAGGGGCCCAACAGCCCCAGCATTTT	CASSIFFGTGAQQPQHF
TRBD1	TRBV4-2	TRBJ2-5	once	TGTGCCAGCAGCCAAGAGTTCCGCCGCCGGACAGGACCTGAAGAGACCCAGTACTTC	CASSQEFRRRTGPEETQYF
TRBD2	TRBV11-2	TRBJ2-3	NA	TGTGCCAGCAGCTTCCTTAGCGGGAGGGAAGGAGATACGCAGTATTTT	CASSFLSGREGDTQYF
TRBD2	TRBV9	TRBJ2-7	few	TGTGCCAGCAGCCCCCACGGGACGGGAGGTCTCGAGCAGTACTTC	CASSPHGTGGLEQYF
NA	TRBV7-2	TRBJ2-7	NA	TGTGCCAGCAGCTTTCGGGCTTCCGGGACACACTCCTACGAGCAGTACTTC	CASSFRASGTHSYEQYF
TRBD2	TRBV5-6	TRBJ2-5	NA	TGTGCCAGCCGTCGTAGCGGGAGGTGGGAAGAGACCCAGTACTTC	CASRRSGRWEETQYF
NA	TRBV7-9	TRBJ2-3	few	TGTTCCAGCAGTCTCGGGTTAGGGGCAGATACGCAGTATTTT	CSSSLGLGADTQYF
TRBD2	TRBV29-1	TRBJ2-1	NA	TGCAGCGGGGAACTAGCGGGGAGAGGCAATGAGCAGTTCTTC	CSGELAGRGNEQFF
TRBD2	TRBV19	TRBJ2-7	NA	TGTGCCAGTAAACGACTAGCGGGAGGGCAAGAGCAGTACTTC	CASKRLAGGQEQYF